This T cell receptor (beta chain) was captured by sequencing in a study of T cell repertoires in cytomegalovirus infection. Study-level information: It was recently identified HLA-C-restricted and well-studied HLA-B-restricted CMV epitopes that the study used. A matching HLA type, together with CMV infection, was signaled by public TCR beta signatures. Study results and caveats: Adding up the frequency of public TCR beta families identified people who carried CMV plus the relevant HLA. Across the ex vivo response, the dominant clonotypes were HLA-C-restricted CMV-specific TCR beta clonotypes.

Note on this clonotype: The antigen is not known.

V lost 6 bases to trimming and J lost 5 bases, with 25 bases between them. CDR1 MNHNS and CDR2 SASEGT come from the germline V gene. The CDR3 covers 17 residues. TCRdb recomputed calls from the reads with MiXCR, one row per CDR3 protein. Among about 830,000 distinct CDR3 sequences listed, approximately 32% were seen once. This receptor was obtained from a human donor in good health (CMV status not recorded). Some clones in this sample may be carry-over from other donors' samples. This chain joins TRBV6-1 and TRBJ1-1; the D gene is possibly TRBD1 (5 bases). This specimen was cultured CD8+ T cells from PBMCs, taken from culture after CMV antigen stimulation. The CDR3, as DNA: TGTGCCAGCAGCCTGGCGTGGGGCTGGGGCGTAGAAACTGAAGCTTTCTTT. This translates into CASSLAWGWGVETEAFF.